This TCR beta chain was obtained from a study of OX40 agonist ivuxolimab in advanced cancers. About the research overall: Subjects had a mean age of about 57 years, with a range of 23 to 79; roughly 80% were male. Broader study findings: Among the lowest peripheral clonal expansion occurred in 0.1-3.0 mg/kg partial responders.

Sequencing was performed with immunoSEQ multiplex PCR; in TCRdb, only in-frame clones are kept and a portion is missing. The sample lists around 100,000 clones; around 92% were seen once. A remark on this clone: Antigen unknown.

The clonotype originates from an adult with an advanced solid tumor such as melanoma, head and neck, liver or kidney cancer. The sequencing here drew on CD4+ or CD8+ T cells sorted from blood, taken in a trial of the OX40 agonist ivuxolimab.

CDR3 region: CASSARRGANTDTQYF. Here the CDR3 DNA reads TGTGCCAGCAGTGCCCGACGGGGAGCTAACACAGATACGCAGTATTTT. The V and J genes are TRBV2 and TRBJ2-3, with a possible D match to TRBD2 (5 bases). The V gene lost 4 bases and the J gene lost 2 bases, with 16 bases spanning the gap. The CDR3 contains 16 residues. CDR1 and CDR2 (germline): SNHLY, FYNNEI.